Only one count was recorded for the clone carrying this T cell receptor beta chain. Antigen specificity is unknown. A multiplex PCR was run with 60 Vbeta primers and 13 Jbeta primers. Assay: immunoSEQ multiplex PCR; the TCRdb copy retains only in-frame clones and omits some. The table shows approximately 190,000 clones, with about 80% occurring only once. This sample was included in a study of cytomegalovirus exposure and HLA in healthy donors. V dropped 2 bases and J dropped 4; count of bases not matched to a gene: 6. The CDR3 runs to 16 residues. CDR1 SGHDT and CDR2 YYEEEE come from the germline V gene. Study results and caveats: Across HLA loci, a later analysis found differing TCR association rates, with DRB1 most and HLA-C fewest.

The sequence came from a woman between 45 and 65 years old in good health and CMV-seropositive. This chain connects TRBV5-6 to TRBJ2-2, with 9 bases aligning to TRBD1. Material for sequencing was PBMCs. CDR3 coding DNA: TGTGCCAGCAGCTTCCAACAGGGGGCGGGCACCGGGGAGCTGTTTTTT. Amino acid sequence: CASSFQQGAGTGELFF. Based on the CDR3 plus reference TRBV5-6 and TRBJ2-2, the full variable domain is DAGVTQSPTHLIKTRGQQVTLRCSPKSGHDTVSWYQQALGQGPQFIFQYYEEEERQRGNFPDRFSGHQFPNYSSELNVNALLLGDSALYLCASSFQQGAGTGELFFGEGSRLTVL.